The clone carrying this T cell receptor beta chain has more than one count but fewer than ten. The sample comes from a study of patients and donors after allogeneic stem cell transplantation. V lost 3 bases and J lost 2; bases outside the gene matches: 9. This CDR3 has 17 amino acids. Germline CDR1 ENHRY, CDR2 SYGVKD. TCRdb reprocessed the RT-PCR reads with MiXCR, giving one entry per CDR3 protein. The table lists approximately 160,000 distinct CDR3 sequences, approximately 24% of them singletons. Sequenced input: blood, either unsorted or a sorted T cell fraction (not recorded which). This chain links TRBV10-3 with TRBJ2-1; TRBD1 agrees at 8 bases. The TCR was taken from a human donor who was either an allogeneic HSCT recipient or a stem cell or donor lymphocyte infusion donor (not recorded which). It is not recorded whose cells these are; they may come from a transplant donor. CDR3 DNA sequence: TGTGCCATCAGTGATTACCAGGGGGCGCTGGCCTACAATGAGCAGTTCTTC. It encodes CAISDYQGALAYNEQFF.